This T cell receptor (beta chain) was retrieved from a study of cytomegalovirus exposure and HLA in healthy donors. Germline loops: CDR1 MNHNY, CDR2 SVGAGI (reference sequence). The CDR3 totals 15 residues. Trimming at V came to 5 bases and at J to 8 bases, leaving 13 bases not matched to a gene. Unrecorded immune exposure was likely among donors, who were nominally healthy when sampled. Vbeta (60) and Jbeta (13) primers were used in the PCR. Method: immunoSEQ multiplex PCR; TCRdb's copy keeps in-frame clones and lacks some. This table has 150,000 to 180,000 clones, around 74% appearing once. Sequencing was done on a sample of PBMCs. This TCR was sampled from a man between 18 and 29 years old in good health and CMV-seronegative. V and J are TRBV6-6 and TRBJ1-2; the match to TRBD1 covers 8 bases. CDR3 in DNA: TGTGCCAGCAGTATCGGTCAGGGGGCGAGGTACGGCTACACCTTC. Translation gives CASSIGQGARYGYTF.